This T cell receptor beta chain was captured in a study of blood T cells in healthy people across ages. The sample, roughly 9.5 milliliters of peripheral blood, was drawn from each donor. There were at least 5.5 micrograms of total RNA extracted from every sample. Concerning this clonotype: Its antigen is unidentified. A read error may produce the germline difference seen at one junction end.

The germline gives CDR1 KGHSH, CDR2 LQKENI. CDR3 length: 14 residues. Alongside a J-beta primer mix, a sample-barcoded 5' primer served in a second PCR lasting about 6 to 11 cycles. Each cDNA molecule, via a template-switch adaptor with 12 random nucleotides, was tagged. TCRdb reanalysed the 5' RACE reads using MiXCR and keeps one entry per CDR3 protein. The repertoire includes over 1.5 million distinct CDR3 sequences, approximately 50% of them detected once, and about 2.1% sits in the top ten. Notes on the study in general: Relative to aged donors, long-lived donors carried more naive CD4+ cells and displayed higher diversity.

The chain employs TRBV18 and TRBJ2-6, with 8 bases identical to TRBD2. Sample: blood. The sequence was obtained from a woman aged 40 to 49 in good health. This CDR3 is CASSLEAGANALTF. CDR3 DNA: TGTGCCAGCTCACTAGAAGCGGGGGCCAACGCCCTGACTTTC.